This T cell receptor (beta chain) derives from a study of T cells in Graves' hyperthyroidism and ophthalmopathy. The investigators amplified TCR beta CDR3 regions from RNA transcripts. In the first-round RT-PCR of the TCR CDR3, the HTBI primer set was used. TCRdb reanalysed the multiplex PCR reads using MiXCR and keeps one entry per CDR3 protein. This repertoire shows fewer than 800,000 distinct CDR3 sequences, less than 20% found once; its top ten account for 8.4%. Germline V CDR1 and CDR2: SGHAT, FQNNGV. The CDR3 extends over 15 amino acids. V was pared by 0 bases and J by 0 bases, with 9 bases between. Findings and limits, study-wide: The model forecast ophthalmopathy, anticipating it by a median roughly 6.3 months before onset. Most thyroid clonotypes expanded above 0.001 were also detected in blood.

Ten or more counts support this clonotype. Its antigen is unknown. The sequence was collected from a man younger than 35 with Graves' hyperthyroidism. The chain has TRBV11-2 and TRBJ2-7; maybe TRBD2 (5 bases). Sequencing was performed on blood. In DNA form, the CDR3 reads TGTGCCAGCAGCTTAGATCTGGGGAGCTCCTACGAGCAGTACTTC. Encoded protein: CASSLDLGSSYEQYF.